This is a list of T cell receptor beta chains from one sample in a study of blood T cell repertoires in COVID-19. The repertoire was sequenced with immunoSEQ multiplex PCR; TCRdb's copy has only in-frame clones and lacks some. This sample yields approximately 150,000 clones, of which about 87% are seen a single time; roughly 3.9% belongs to the top ten. The specimen sequenced was peripheral blood. The receptor source for this set is a woman aged 60-75 years who had recovered from COVID-19. Each CDR3 is given with its conserved first and last residue.

J gene,V gene,CDR3 protein
TRBJ2-7,TRBV6-5,CASSARDRGIYEQYF
TRBJ2-3,TRBV2,CASRLRTSGGKDTQYF
TRBJ1-1,TRBV2,CATSDRVNTEAFF
TRBJ2-3,TRBV24-1,CATSDSPGLAGGRDTQYF
TRBJ1-6,TRBV6-6,CASSSAQGIHF
TRBJ1-2,TRBV3-1/TRBV3-2,CASSTRGGTGGGYTF
TRBJ1-4,TRBV19,CASSYTGTAGEKLFF
TRBJ2-3,TRBV6-2/TRBV6-3,CASSTRDRGTDTQYF
TRBJ2-7,TRBV24-1,CATSGSPSYEQYF
TRBJ1-4,TRBV6-5,CASSDNGLNEKLFF
TRBJ2-3,TRBV5-6,CATARRLGFTDTQYF
TRBJ2-2,TRBV9,CASSNQGAGELFF
TRBJ2-7,TRBV10-3,CAISDRELAEQYF
TRBJ2-5,TRBV4-2,CASSQSPGGLETQYF
TRBJ2-7,TRBV4-1,CASSQSYLRDRSWEQYF
TRBJ2-5,TRBV7-7,CASSPGTVETQYF
TRBJ2-7,TRBV2,CASSEMVGGYEQYF
TRBJ1-5,TRBV30,CAWSGGTGDYQPQHF
TRBJ2-3,TRBV7-8,CASSQDRSDTQYF
TRBJ2-5,TRBV5-1,CASSRQGSTLQETQYF
TRBJ2-2,TRBV5-1,CASSSGTHGELFF
TRBJ2-4,TRBV27,CASSATSRTLAKNIQYF
TRBJ1-4,TRBV28,CASSLRMGAGEEKLFF
TRBJ1-1,TRBV7-2,CASSPGQANTEAFF
TRBJ1-1,TRBV10-1,CARERTGGNRDEAFF
TRBJ2-3,TRBV23-1,CASSQAGRGSCASTDTQYF